Following are 3 T cell receptor beta chains from one sample sequenced in a study of T cell responses to AZD1222 COVID-19 vaccine. The data were produced by immunoSEQ multiplex PCR, yet TCRdb's version contains in-frame clones alone and is incomplete. The data show about 140,000 clones, approximately 90% seen once. The starting material was peripheral blood, obtained 28 days after the second AZD1222 dose. These receptors came from an adult who received the AZD1222 COVID-19 vaccine.

V is TRBV27 and J is TRBJ1-1; D gene unclear. V was shortened by 5 bases and J by 0 bases, with 10 bases between the two germline ends. The CDR3 is 14 residues long. Per germline, CDR1 MNHEY and CDR2 SMNVEV (reference sequence). The CDR3 is CASSQRLMNTEAFF. The CDR3 bases are TGTGCCAGCAGTCAGCGTCTCATGAACACTGAAGCTTTCTTT.

V and J are TRBV5-4 and TRBJ2-7, with 9 bases fitting TRBD2. CDR1 is SGHNT and CDR2 is YYREEE in the germline V gene (reference sequence). Trimming removed 2 bases from V and 4 bases from J; junction bases left unmatched: 7. The CDR3 sequence is 15 residues long. Written as DNA, the CDR3 is TGTGCCAGCAGCTTCGGCGGGGGGGATAGATACGAGCAGTACTTC. This encodes CASSFGGGDRYEQYF.

The genes are TRBV6-2 or TRBV6-3 and TRBJ2-3; 7 nucleotides match TRBD2. Germline CDR1 is MNHEY and CDR2 is SVGEGT. V lost 5 bases and J lost 1; bases outside the gene matches: 0. The CDR3 is 13 residues long. The chain's CDR3 is CASSRGGTDTQYF. The DNA of the CDR3 is TGTGCCAGCAGTCGGGGGGGCACAGATACGCAGTATTTT.